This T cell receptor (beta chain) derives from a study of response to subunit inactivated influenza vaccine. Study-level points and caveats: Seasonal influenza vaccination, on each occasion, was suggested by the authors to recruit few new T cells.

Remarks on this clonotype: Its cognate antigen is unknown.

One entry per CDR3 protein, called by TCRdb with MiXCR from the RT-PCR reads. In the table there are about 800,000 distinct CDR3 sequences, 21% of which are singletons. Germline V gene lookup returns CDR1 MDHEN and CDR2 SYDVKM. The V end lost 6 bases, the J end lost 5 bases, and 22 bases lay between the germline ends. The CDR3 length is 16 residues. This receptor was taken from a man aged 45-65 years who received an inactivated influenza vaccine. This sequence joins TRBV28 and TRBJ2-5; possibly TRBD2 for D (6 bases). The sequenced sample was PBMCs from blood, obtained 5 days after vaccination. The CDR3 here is CASSPPLQRRGETQYF. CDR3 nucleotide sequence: TGTGCCAGCAGCCCCCCCCTACAAAGGAGGGGTGAGACCCAGTACTTC.